One sample yielded the 13 T cell receptor beta chains listed below, sequenced in a study of T cells in localized non-small cell lung cancer. Sequencing was performed with immunoSEQ multiplex PCR; in TCRdb, only in-frame clones are kept and a portion is missing. The sample yields roughly 30,000 clones, over 85% seen once. The sequences come from peripheral blood, collected before any cancer treatment. These receptors all come from a woman between 18 and 55 years old with stage I lung adenocarcinoma.

The J gene is TRBJ2-7, the V gene TRBV11-2, with 8 bases lining up with TRBD2. Germline CDR1 reads SGHAT; CDR2 reads FQNNGV. The CDR3 length is 14 residues. The J segment lost 2 bases and the V segment lost 4 bases, leaving 4 bases of the junction unmatched. DNA of the CDR3: TGTGCCAGCAGCTCAAGCGGGGGCCCCTACGAGCAGTACTTC. Amino acids: CASSSSGGPYEQYF.

This sequence joins TRBV9 and TRBJ1-1; D is possibly TRBD1 (6 bases). The CDR3 contains 15 residues. The germline V and J ends were trimmed by 5 bases and 4 bases, with 18 bases remaining between them. Germline lookup yields CDR1 SGDLS and CDR2 YYNGEE. The CDR3 sequence: CASSPMGAGGTEAFF. The CDR3 region has the DNA TGTGCCAGCAGTCCTATGGGGGCTGGGGGCACTGAAGCTTTCTTT.

This chain connects TRBV27 to TRBJ2-3; D is ambiguous. The CDR3 runs 16 residues. Between the trimmed V and J ends, which lost 6 bases and 3 bases, there was a span of 19 bases. CDR1 is MNHEY and CDR2 is SMNVEV in the germline V gene (reference sequence). The CDR3 DNA sequence: TGTGCCAGCAGGGACGGTGGCAGGATGGCAACAGATACGCAGTATTTT. Translation gives CASRDGGRMATDTQYF.

This clone is labeled as medium-sized. This chain links TRBV2 with TRBJ2-5; D is uncertain. This CDR3 is built from 13 residues. Germline loops: CDR1 SNHLY, CDR2 FYNNEI. V lost 5 bases to trimming and J lost 5 bases, with 12 bases between them. The CDR3 DNA reads as TGTGCCAGCAGTCCCCCCGGCAGGGAGACCCAGTACTTC. It yields the protein CASSPPGRETQYF.

This clone was counted only a few times. Written as DNA, the CDR3 is TGTGCCAGCAGTCGGGACGGTAACACTGAAGCTTTCTTT. It translates to CASSRDGNTEAFF. This chain connects TRBV6-5 to TRBJ1-1; TRBD1 might be the D (5 bases). The germline V and J ends were trimmed by 5 bases and 2 bases, with 9 bases remaining between them. The CDR3 is made up of 13 amino acids. CDR1 and CDR2 from the germline V gene are MNHEY and SVGAGI.

The chain combines TRBV5-1 with TRBJ1-2, with D hard to call. CDR1 is SGHRS and CDR2 is YFSETQ in the germline V gene. V was cut by 0 bases and J by 1 base, with 4 bases left in between. The CDR3 totals 13 residues. In nucleotides, the CDR3 is TGCGCCAGCAGCTTGGATGGTAACTATGGCTACACCTTC. Protein sequence: CASSLDGNYGYTF.

The chain uses TRBV4-1 and TRBJ1-5; TRBD1 is a possible D gene (5 bases). Germline loops: CDR1 MGHRA, CDR2 YSYEKL. V dropped 5 bases and J dropped 10 bases, with 15 bases sitting between them. The CDR3 totals 13 residues. The CDR3 reads CASSTGVLSPQHF. The CDR3 bases are TGCGCCAGCAGCACGGGGGTCTTATCCCCCCAGCATTTT.

The chain has TRBV13 and TRBJ1-3; 9 nucleotides agree with TRBD1. CDR1 is PRHDT and CDR2 is FYEKMQ in the germline V gene (reference sequence). The CDR3 spans 16 residues. Germline trimming cut 6 bases from V and 2 bases from J; bases unmatched to any gene: 8. CDR3 loop: CASSRDRGVPGNTIYF. As DNA, the CDR3 is TGTGCCAGCAGTCGAGACAGGGGGGTTCCTGGAAACACCATATATTTT.

The genes are TRBV14 and TRBJ1-1; unclear D gene. There are 14 residues in the CDR3. Trimming stripped 4 bases from V and 5 bases from J, with 14 bases between. Germline V gene lookup returns CDR1 SGHDN and CDR2 FVKESK. CDR3 coding DNA: TGTGCCAGCAGCCTTGGCCGGGGAGTGACTGAAGCTTTCTTT. Protein: CASSLGRGVTEAFF.

J is TRBJ2-2 and V is TRBV4-3; D remains unclear. V was cut by 4 bases and J by 6 bases, with 15 bases left in between. Germline-derived CDR1 and CDR2 are LGHNA and YSLEER. This CDR3 spans 15 amino acids. The CDR3 protein is CASSPSEPLAGELFF. The DNA for the CDR3 is TGCGCCAGCAGCCCGTCCGAGCCCCTCGCCGGGGAGCTGTTTTTT.

In this sample, this clone turned up once. The rearrangement uses TRBV5-4 and TRBJ1-4; tentative D call: TRBD1 (6 bases). Germline V lookup: CDR1 SGHNT, CDR2 YYREEE (reference sequence). V was trimmed by 4 bases and J by 7 bases, leaving 17 bases between them. This CDR3 is built from 15 residues. The CDR3 region has the DNA TGTGCCAGCAGCGCCCCAGGGGAAGGGAGTGAAAAACTGTTTTTT. Encoded protein: CASSAPGEGSEKLFF.

This chain uses TRBV27 with TRBJ2-1, with D possibly TRBD2 on 6 matching bases. This CDR3 is built from 15 residues. V lost 6 bases and J lost 0, with 12 bases in between. Germline CDR1 and CDR2: MNHEY and SMNVEV (reference sequence). CDR3 DNA sequence: TGTGCCAGCAGAACCCCCGGGAGCTCCTACAATGAGCAGTTCTTC. Protein product: CASRTPGSSYNEQFF.

The gene calls are TRBV5-1 and TRBJ2-1; 10 bases are a match to TRBD2. The germline CDR1 and CDR2 sequences are SGHRS and YFSETQ. Trimming at V came to 2 bases and at J to 5 bases, leaving 1 base not matched to a gene. This CDR3 spans 14 amino acids. The CDR3 sequence: CASSLGLADNEQFF. The CDR3 DNA sequence: TGCGCCAGCAGCTTAGGACTAGCGGACAATGAGCAGTTCTTC.